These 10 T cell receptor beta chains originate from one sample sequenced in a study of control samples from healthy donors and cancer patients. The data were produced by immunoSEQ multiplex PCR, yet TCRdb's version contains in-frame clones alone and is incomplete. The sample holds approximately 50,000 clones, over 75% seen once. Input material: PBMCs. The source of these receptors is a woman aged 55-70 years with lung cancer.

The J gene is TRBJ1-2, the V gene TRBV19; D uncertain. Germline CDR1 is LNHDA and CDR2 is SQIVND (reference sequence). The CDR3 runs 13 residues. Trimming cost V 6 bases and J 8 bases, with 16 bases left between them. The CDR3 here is CASSRAATNGYTF. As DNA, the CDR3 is TGTGCCAGTAGCCGGGCCGCCACGAACGGCTACACCTTC. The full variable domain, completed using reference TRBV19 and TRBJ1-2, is DGGITQSPKYLFRKEGQNVTLSCEQNLNHDAMYWYRQDPGQGLRLIYYSQIVNDFQKGDIAEGYSVSREKKESFPLTVTSAQKNPTAFYLCASSRAATNGYTFGSGTRLTVV.

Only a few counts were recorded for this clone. The CDR3 coding sequence is TGCGCCAGCAGCTCCGGACTCGAGCCCTACGAGCAGTACTTC. It codes for CASSSGLEPYEQYF. This chain connects TRBV5-1 to TRBJ2-7, with TRBD2 as a possible D gene (5 bases). This CDR3 contains 14 residues. Trimming took off 3 bases at V and 2 bases at J, with 12 bases between the two ends. Per the germline V gene, CDR1 is SGHRS and CDR2 is YFSETQ.

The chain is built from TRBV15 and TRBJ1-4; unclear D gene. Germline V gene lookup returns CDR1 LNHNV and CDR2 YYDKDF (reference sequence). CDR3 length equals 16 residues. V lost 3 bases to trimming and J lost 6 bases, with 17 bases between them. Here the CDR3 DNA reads TGTGCCACCAGCAGGGACGCCTTGCCTCGGGATGAAAAACTGTTTTTT. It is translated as CATSRDALPRDEKLFF.

The CDR3 nucleotides read TGTGCCAGCAGCGTAGCACAGGATACTGAAGCTTTCTTT. It encodes CASSVAQDTEAFF. The chain has TRBV9 and TRBJ1-1; TRBD1 is a possible D gene (5 bases). Germline V gene lookup returns CDR1 SGDLS and CDR2 YYNGEE. With 0 bases removed from V and 5 bases from J, the gap between germline ends came to 8 bases. CDR3 size: 13 residues. Using reference TRBV9 and TRBJ1-1 for the parts outside the CDR3, the full variable domain is DSGVTQTPKHLITATGQRVTLRCSPRSGDLSVYWYQQSLDQGLQFLIQYYNGEERAKGNILERFSAQQFPDLHSELNLSSLELGDSALYFCASSVAQDTEAFFGQGTRLTVV.

CDR3 sequence reads: CASADSGNTIYF. The CDR3, as DNA: TGTGCCAGCGCAGACAGTGGAAACACCATATATTTT. The gene calls are TRBV9 and TRBJ1-3; a weak D match, TRBD1 (5 bases). Trimming pared 7 bases from V and 3 bases from J, leaving 8 bases between. This CDR3 contains 12 residues. The germline V gene has CDR1 SGDLS and CDR2 YYNGEE. The full variable domain, its missing parts supplied by reference TRBV9 and TRBJ1-3, is DSGVTQTPKHLITATGQRVTLRCSPRSGDLSVYWYQQSLDQGLQFLIQYYNGEERAKGNILERFSAQQFPDLHSELNLSSLELGDSALYFCASADSGNTIYFGEGSWLTVV.

CDR3 in amino acids: CASSQGNTVTNEKLFF. The DNA for the CDR3 is TGTGCCAGCAGCCAAGGGAATACAGTGACCAATGAAAAACTGTTTTTT. The chain employs TRBV3-1 (or the pseudogene TRBV3-2) and TRBJ1-4; D gene ambiguous. Germline V gives CDR1 LGHDT, CDR2 YNNKEL (reference sequence). Trimming left V 1 base short and J 5 bases short, with 14 bases between. This CDR3 comprises 16 residues.

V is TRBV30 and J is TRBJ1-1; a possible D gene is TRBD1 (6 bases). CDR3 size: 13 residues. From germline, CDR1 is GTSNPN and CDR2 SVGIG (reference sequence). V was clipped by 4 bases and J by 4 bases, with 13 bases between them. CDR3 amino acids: CAWTPRDTTEAFF. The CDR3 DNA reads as TGTGCCTGGACCCCTCGGGACACCACTGAAGCTTTCTTT.

Here the CDR3 DNA reads TGTGCCAGCAGCAGAACTGCCGGGGCCGGAGACGAGCAGTACTTC. Encoded protein: CASSRTAGAGDEQYF. This rearrangement joins TRBV9 to TRBJ2-7, with D possibly being TRBD1 or TRBD2 (5 bases each). Germline V lookup: CDR1 SGDLS, CDR2 YYNGEE. Trimming stripped 4 bases from V and 5 bases from J, with 19 bases between. The CDR3 covers 15 residues.

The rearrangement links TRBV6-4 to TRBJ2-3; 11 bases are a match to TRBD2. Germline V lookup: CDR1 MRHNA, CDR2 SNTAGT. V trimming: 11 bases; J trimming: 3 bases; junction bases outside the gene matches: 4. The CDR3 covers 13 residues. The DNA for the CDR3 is TGTGCCGGAGGGACTAGCGGAACAGATACGCAGTATTTT. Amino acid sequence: CAGGTSGTDTQYF.

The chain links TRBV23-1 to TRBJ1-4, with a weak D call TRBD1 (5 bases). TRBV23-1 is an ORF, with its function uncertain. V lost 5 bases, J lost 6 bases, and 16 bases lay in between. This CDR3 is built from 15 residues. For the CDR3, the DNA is TGCGCCAGCAGTAAGTTAGGACACTCGGATGAAAAACTGTTTTTT. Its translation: CASSKLGHSDEKLFF.